The sequence of this T cell receptor (beta chain) was determined in a study of blood T cell repertoires in COVID-19. Background on the study: Collection of acute and convalescent COVID-19 samples took place in the United States, Italy and Spain. In each case, the material was cDNA or gDNA derived from T cells, B-cell-depleted T cells, or PBMCs.

This clone occurred once. Libraries were prepared by immunoSEQ multiplex PCR; TCRdb keeps only in-frame clonotypes and omits some of them. The sample consists of some 230,000 clones, roughly 85% of them appearing once. The receptor was derived from a man in his forties with acute or convalescent COVID-19. Sequencing was performed on peripheral blood.

CDR3 coding DNA: TGTGCCAGCAGTTACCAGTCGGGACAGGGAATGTCTGGCTACACCTTC. Translating gives CASSYQSGQGMSGYTF. This rearrangement joins TRBV6-2 or TRBV6-3 to TRBJ1-2; the match to TRBD1 covers 9 bases. CDR1 and CDR2 (germline): MNHEY, SVGEGT. CDR3 length: 16 residues. J was trimmed by 7 bases and V by 2 bases; bases with no gene match: 11.